This entry describes one T cell receptor (beta chain). Its antigen remains unknown. Profiling relied on immunoSEQ multiplex PCR, and the TCRdb table lists in-frame clones only, not all of them. Among hundreds of thousands of clones listed, roughly 87% were seen once. The data were obtained in a study of cytomegalovirus exposure and HLA in healthy donors. Across the whole study: A subsequent analysis reported that the roughly 120 validation repertoires were produced on the same platform that had also been used for the 666 first-cohort repertoires. Study results and limitations: In vitro, three CMV-associated chains proved specific for CMV antigens. First-cohort TCR clusters were later found to tend to co-occur in the 120 validation repertoires.

The donors were members of the validation cohort comprising 120 subjects, separate from the approximately 670-subject first cohort. The CDR3 sequence is 17 residues long. Trimming cost V 4 bases and J 0 bases; bases outside gene matches: 3. Germline CDR1 reads LNHDA; CDR2 reads SQIVND (reference sequence). The source of this sequence is a woman aged 18 to 35 in good health and CMV-seropositive. The sequenced sample was PBMCs. The chain is built from TRBV19 and TRBJ2-1; the match to TRBD2 covers 13 bases. The DNA for the CDR3 is TGTGCCAGTAGTACGACTAGCGGGAGGCACTCCTACAATGAGCAGTTCTTC. Encoded protein: CASSTTSGRHSYNEQFF.